The 9 T cell receptor beta chains below all came from one sample that was sequenced in a study of T cells in pancreatic ductal adenocarcinoma. Sequencing used immunoSEQ multiplex PCR; TCRdb keeps in-frame clones, though not all of them. The table has 4,500 to 5,000 clones, more than 60% seen once. No neoadjuvant therapy was given to the selected pancreatic ductal adenocarcinoma patients before their surgery. The specimen sequenced was pancreatic tumor tissue. These TCRs come from a human donor with pancreatic ductal adenocarcinoma. The donor label of this sample is uncertain.

The gene calls are TRBV5-4 and TRBJ2-4, with 7 nucleotides matching TRBD1. Per the germline V gene, CDR1 is SGHNT and CDR2 is YYREEE (reference sequence). The V gene end was trimmed by 4 bases and the J gene end by 6 bases; junction bases not matched to a gene: 10. The CDR3 consists of 15 residues. CDR3 bases: TGTGCCAGCAGCCTGGGGCAGGGGGATGCAAACATTCAGTACTTC. It yields the protein CASSLGQGDANIQYF.

The chain is built from TRBV5-4 and TRBJ2-7, with a weak D call TRBD2 (5 bases). CDR3 size: 15 residues. Trimming pared 1 base from V and 0 bases from J, leaving 11 bases between. From germline, CDR1 is SGHNT and CDR2 YYREEE (reference sequence). The CDR3 spells CASSLWAAGSYEQYF. CDR3 DNA: TGTGCCAGCAGCTTGTGGGCGGCGGGCTCCTACGAGCAGTACTTC.

The table lists this clone with a count of one. V is TRBV7-8 and J is TRBJ1-5; 8 nucleotides line up with TRBD1. This CDR3 has 15 amino acids. Unmatched junction bases numbered 7, after V lost 6 bases and J lost 3 bases. Germline assignment: CDR1 SGHVS and CDR2 FQNEAQ. The DNA for the CDR3 is TGTGCCAGCAGTAATGGACAGGGCGTCAATCAGCCCCAGCATTTT. Protein: CASSNGQGVNQPQHF.

This CDR3 reads CASGPQGVRETQYF. Here the CDR3 DNA reads TGCGCCAGCGGACCACAGGGGGTTCGGGAGACCCAGTACTTC. The rearrangement joins TRBV5-1 to TRBJ2-5; 8 nucleotides match TRBD1. After removal of 7 bases from V and 5 bases from J, the junction contained 10 bases not matched to a gene. There are 14 residues in the CDR3. Germline V gene data show CDR1 as SGHRS and CDR2 as YFSETQ.

As concerns this clone: Other DNA sequences in the same sample also yield this CDR3. The chain links TRBV7-2 to TRBJ2-7; 7 bases map to TRBD1. Looked up from germline, CDR1 is SGHTA and CDR2 is FQGNSA. The ends lost 5 bases at V and 0 bases at J; junction bases unmatched: 10. This CDR3 has 16 amino acids. This CDR3 is CASSPRGSFSSYEQYF. The CDR3 nucleotides read TGTGCCAGCAGCCCCAGGGGGAGTTTTAGCTCCTACGAGCAGTACTTC.

V usage is TRBV7-3 and J usage is TRBJ2-2; 7 bases match TRBD1. Germline CDR1 reads SGHTA; CDR2 reads FQGTGA. The CDR3 is 15 amino acids. Unmatched junction bases numbered 6, after V lost 2 bases and J lost 6 bases. CDR3: CASSLVGGMAGELFF. Written as DNA, the CDR3 is TGTGCCAGCAGCTTAGTAGGGGGCATGGCCGGGGAGCTGTTTTTT.

This clone showed up just a few times. This sequence joins TRBV5-1 and TRBJ1-1, with 9 bases aligning to TRBD1. Germline assignment: CDR1 SGHRS and CDR2 YFSETQ. CDR3 length equals 15 residues. With 0 bases clipped from V and 5 bases from J, the junction kept 5 bases outside the gene matches. The CDR3 coding sequence is TGCGCCAGCAGCTTGGCACAGGGGGCGAAGACTGAAGCTTTCTTT. Encoded protein: CASSLAQGAKTEAFF.

The rearrangement uses TRBV20-1 and TRBJ1-2; 11 positions match TRBD1. Looked up from germline, CDR1 is DFQATT and CDR2 is SNEGSKA (reference sequence). The CDR3 is 11 residues long. J lost 14 bases, V lost 1 base, and 3 bases had no gene match. For the CDR3, the DNA is TGCAGTGCTAGAGCGGGGGACAGGGGGACCTTC. Its translation: CSARAGDRGTF.

The chain carries TRBV11-3 and TRBJ2-1; TRBD2 matches at 9 bases. The CDR3 totals 16 residues. Germline V gene data show CDR1 as SGHNT and CDR2 as YENEEA. The V and J ends lost 0 bases and 6 bases, in that order; junction bases with no gene match: 6. CDR3 nucleotide sequence: TGTGCCAGCAGCTTAGATCCAGCGGGGGGAGTCAATGAGCAGTTCTTC. Its protein product is CASSLDPAGGVNEQFF.